This record looks at one TCR beta chain sequence and its context. Adults between roughly 18 and 89 years of age took part from about 24 US areas. Recovered status in Cohort 3 required two negative PCRs, clearance, or symptom resolution. Profiled with immunoSEQ multiplex PCR; TCRdb holds only in-frame clones, not every one. The repertoire holds around 310,000 clones, with around 89% as singletons. These data are taken from a study of blood T cell repertoires in COVID-19. Whole-study context: Some COVID-19 samples were acute and others convalescent; all came from the United States, Italy and Spain.

In germline, CDR1 is LNHDA, CDR2 SQIVND (reference sequence). Deletions cut 3 bases from V and 11 bases from J, with 8 bases between. This CDR3 has 11 residues. This TCR was recovered from a woman aged 40 to 50 who had recovered from COVID-19. The rearrangement links TRBV19 to TRBJ1-5; D is possibly TRBD1 (5 bases). Sequencing input: PBMCs or T cells enriched from blood (not recorded which). CDR3 DNA sequence: TGTGCCAGTAGTATGCGGGGGTCCCAGCATTTT. The encoded protein is CASSMRGSQHF.